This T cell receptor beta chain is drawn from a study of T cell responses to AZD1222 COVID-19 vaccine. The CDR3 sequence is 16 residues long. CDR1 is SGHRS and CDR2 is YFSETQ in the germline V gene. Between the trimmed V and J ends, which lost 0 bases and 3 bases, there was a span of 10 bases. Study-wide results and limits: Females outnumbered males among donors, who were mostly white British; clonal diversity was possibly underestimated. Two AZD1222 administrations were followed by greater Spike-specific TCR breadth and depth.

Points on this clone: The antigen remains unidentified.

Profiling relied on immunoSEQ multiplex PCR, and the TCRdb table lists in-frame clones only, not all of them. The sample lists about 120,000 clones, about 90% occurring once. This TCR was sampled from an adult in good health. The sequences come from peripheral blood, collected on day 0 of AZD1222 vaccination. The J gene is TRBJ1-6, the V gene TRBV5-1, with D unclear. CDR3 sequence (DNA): TGCGCCAGCAGCTTGGACGTACCGAACTATAATTCACCCCTCCACTTT. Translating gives CASSLDVPNYNSPLHF.